This TCR beta chain was sequenced during a study of cytomegalovirus exposure and HLA in healthy donors. Germline trimming cut 7 bases from V and 0 bases from J; bases unmatched to any gene: 3. This CDR3 has 14 amino acids. Germline V gives CDR1 SGHNT, CDR2 YYREEE (reference sequence). Study-level findings and limits: After further analysis at a later stage, 17,000 or so TCR beta sequences were associated with HLA alleles at 0.05 false discovery rate.

13 Jbeta primers and 60 Vbeta primers were used for the PCR. Sequencing was performed with immunoSEQ multiplex PCR; in TCRdb, only in-frame clones are kept and a portion is missing. The repertoire holds fewer than 200,000 clones, with roughly four fifths as singletons. A remark on this clone: Antigen: not known.

The sample was PBMCs. The source is a woman aged 18-29 years in good health and CMV-seronegative. The chain recombines TRBV5-4 with TRBJ1-1, with 10 positions matching TRBD1. CDR3 nucleotide sequence: TGTGCCAGCTGGACAGGGGGGTTGAACACTGAAGCTTTCTTT. This translates into CASWTGGLNTEAFF.